This TCR beta chain came from a study of lymphopenia after photon versus proton radiotherapy. General study findings and limits: Oligoclonal CD8+ Temra expansion after nadir drove photon patients' diversity drop. Relative stability marked proton patients; photon patients lost diversity and naive cells. Only patients who died were analyzed for survival; proton advantage is unproven. Post-nadir TCR diversity decline inversely tracked overall survival among those who died.

TCRdb keeps only in-frame clones here, not all; method: immunoSEQ multiplex PCR. The data show fewer than 35,000 clones, about nine tenths seen once. With 0 bases clipped from V and 3 bases from J, the junction kept 7 bases outside the gene matches. Germline CDR1 and CDR2: MNHNS and SASEGT. The CDR3 spans 17 residues. Turning to this clone: No antigen is known for it.

The TCR comes from a woman aged 50 to 65 with pancreatic cancer. The source was peripheral blood, collected from a patient treated with photon-based radiotherapy. The V gene is TRBV6-1, the J gene TRBJ2-3, with TRBD2 identical over 9 bases. The CDR3 nucleotides read TGTGCCAGCAGTGAAGCGGCCCCAGCGGGAGGTACAGATACGCAGTATTTT. Protein sequence: CASSEAAPAGGTDTQYF.